Below, 29 T cell receptor beta chains from the same sample are listed, as sequenced in a study of OX40 agonist ivuxolimab in advanced cancers. TCRdb's copy holds only in-frame clones and misses some; the assay was immunoSEQ multiplex PCR. The repertoire consists of tens of thousands of clones, with about 88% occurring once and the leading ten covering about 35%. The sample consisted of CD4+ or CD8+ T cells sorted from blood, taken in a trial of the OX40 agonist ivuxolimab. The origin of the receptors is an adult with an advanced solid tumor such as melanoma, head and neck, liver or kidney cancer.

The rearrangement uses TRBV13 and TRBJ2-7; no definite D call. Trimming removed 2 bases at V and 0 bases at J, with 5 bases between. The CDR3 spans 13 residues. Germline V gene data show CDR1 as PRHDT and CDR2 as FYEKMQ (reference sequence). The CDR3, as DNA: TGTGCCAGCAGCTTAACTGGCTCCTACGAGCAGTACTTC. It codes for CASSLTGSYEQYF.

DNA of the CDR3: TGTGCCAGCAGTTTCGGGACCGGCGAGCAGTTCTTC. Amino acids: CASSFGTGEQFF. The chain employs TRBV27 and TRBJ2-1, with D perhaps matching TRBD1 or TRBD2 (5 bases each). The germline V and J ends were trimmed by 3 bases and 10 bases, with 10 bases remaining between them. The germline CDR1 and CDR2 sequences are MNHEY and SMNVEV (reference sequence). CDR3 size: 12 residues.

This clone has a handful of counts. Here the CDR3 reads CASGQGVEQYF. CDR3 coding DNA: TGCGCCAGCGGACAGGGGGTCGAGCAGTACTTC. The J gene is TRBJ2-7, the V gene TRBV10-2, with 10 nucleotides matching TRBD1. The CDR3 totals 11 residues. Per germline, CDR1 WSHSY and CDR2 SAAADI. The junction had 1 base not matched to a gene; V was cut back by 8 bases and J by 6 bases.

The J gene is TRBJ2-2, the V gene TRBV4-3, with TRBD2 identical over 9 bases. Germline assignment: CDR1 LGHNA and CDR2 YSLEER. J was trimmed by 8 bases and V by 3 bases; bases with no gene match: 1. The CDR3 runs 13 residues. Here the CDR3 reads CASSQLAGGELFF. The CDR3 DNA sequence: TGCGCCAGCAGCCAGCTAGCGGGAGGGGAGCTGTTTTTT.

The chain links TRBV29-1 to TRBJ1-2; D uncertain. Germline V lookup: CDR1 SQVTM, CDR2 ANQGSEA. V lost 3 bases to trimming and J lost 4 bases, with 3 bases between them. This CDR3 is built from 10 residues. As DNA, the CDR3 is TGCAGCGTTGACGGCTATGGCTACACCTTC. Translating gives CSVDGYGYTF.

Turning to this clone: Other nucleotide sequences in the sample specify the same CDR3. The V call is TRBV6-5, the J call TRBJ2-1; D is unclear. Germline lookup yields CDR1 MNHEY and CDR2 SVGAGI. The V end lost 4 bases, the J end lost 4 bases, and 2 bases lay between the germline ends. The CDR3 is made up of 11 amino acids. The CDR3 DNA reads TGTGCCAGCAGTTTATACAATGAGCAGTTCTTC. Protein product: CASSLYNEQFF.

The V gene is TRBV19, the J gene TRBJ2-5; 9 bases line up with TRBD1. The DNA end is a closer match to TRBJ2-7, so the J assignment may be wrong. This CDR3 is 16 amino acids long. Germline V CDR1 and CDR2: LNHDA, SQIVND (reference sequence). Here the CDR3 DNA reads TGTGCCAGTAGTATGGGGTTCGGGACAGGGATTCACGAGCAGTACTTC. The encoded protein is CASSMGFGTGIHEQYF.

Worth noting for this clone: Other DNA variants within this sample encode the same CDR3. The chain is built from TRBV7-6 and TRBJ2-7; D unclear. Germline V lookup: CDR1 SGHVS, CDR2 FNYEAQ. The CDR3 totals 13 residues. Trimming cost V 5 bases and J 2 bases, with 10 bases left between them. DNA for the CDR3: TGTGCCAGCAGCCTGACAAAAACCTACGAGCAGTACTTC. This codes for CASSLTKTYEQYF.

The chain carries TRBV27 and TRBJ2-1; TRBD2 agrees at 7 bases. The CDR3 is 15 residues long. V dropped 5 bases and J dropped 4; count of bases not matched to a gene: 8. The germline V gene encodes CDR1 MNHEY and CDR2 SMNVEV (reference sequence). The DNA for the CDR3 is TGTGCCAGCAGTCCTCTGCAGCGGGGATACAATGAGCAGTTCTTC. This translates into CASSPLQRGYNEQFF.

This sequence joins TRBV13 and TRBJ2-1; 11 bases agree with TRBD2. With 0 bases clipped from V and 3 bases from J, the junction kept 4 bases outside the gene matches. This CDR3 spans 17 amino acids. The germline V gene encodes CDR1 PRHDT and CDR2 FYEKMQ (reference sequence). CDR3 in DNA: TGTGCCAGCAGCTTAGGCGGGACTAGCGGCAGCTACAATGAGCAGTTCTTC. It translates to CASSLGGTSGSYNEQFF.

The V call is TRBV15, the J call TRBJ2-7; 8 positions match TRBD1. The CDR3 loop spans 14 amino acids. V lost 7 bases, J lost 0 bases, and 5 bases stayed unmatched. CDR1 is LNHNV, CDR2 YYDKDF, per germline (reference sequence). CDR3 residues: CATKGDRTSYEQYF. For the CDR3, the DNA is TGTGCCACCAAAGGGGACAGGACCTCCTACGAGCAGTACTTC.

The rearrangement joins TRBV19 to TRBJ1-1; D is undetermined. CDR1 and CDR2 from the germline V gene are LNHDA and SQIVND (reference sequence). The CDR3 has 11 residues. The V and J ends lost 4 bases and 7 bases respectively, with 7 bases between them. The CDR3 protein is CASSTGLEAFF. The CDR3 DNA reads TGTGCCAGTAGTACTGGCCTTGAAGCTTTCTTT.

The chain carries TRBV5-5 and TRBJ1-1; 9 positions match TRBD1. From germline, CDR1 is SGHKS and CDR2 YYEKEE (reference sequence). V lost 9 bases, J lost 3 bases, and 9 bases stayed unmatched. This CDR3 region has 14 residues. Here the CDR3 reads CAIIGTGSHTEAFF. The CDR3 region has the DNA TGTGCCATAATCGGGACAGGGTCCCACACTGAAGCTTTCTTT.

The chain employs TRBV7-9 and TRBJ2-1; TRBD2 might be the D (7 bases). V was cut by 3 bases and J by 4 bases, with 22 bases left in between. The CDR3 runs 18 residues. CDR1 and CDR2 (germline): SEHNR, FQNEAQ (reference sequence). The CDR3 DNA sequence: TGTGCCAGCAGCTTCGGCGGGGGCGATCTAGTAGGGTACAATGAGCAGTTCTTC. Protein product: CASSFGGGDLVGYNEQFF.

This clone was picked up one time. The genes are TRBV7-2 and TRBJ1-2; D gene unclear. This CDR3 is 14 amino acids long. Germline CDR1 SGHTA, CDR2 FQGNSA. Between the trimmed V and J ends, which lost 5 bases and 8 bases, there was a span of 18 bases. For the CDR3, the DNA is TGTGCCAGCAGCCAGACCCCATCCACTATGGGCTACACCTTC. It codes for CASSQTPSTMGYTF.

This clone has just one count. The chain has TRBV21-1 and TRBJ2-7. TRBV21-1 is a pseudogene. This CDR3 is 16 amino acids long. CDR3 amino acids: CASSTQCTGPNYEQYF. Here the CDR3 DNA reads TGTGCCAGCAGCACACAGTGCACGGGCCCTAACTACGAGCAGTACTTC.

The chain uses TRBV4-1 and TRBJ2-7; 11 bases line up with TRBD2. Unmatched junction bases numbered 8, after V lost 7 bases and J lost 3 bases. In germline, CDR1 is MGHRA, CDR2 YSYEKL. This CDR3 comprises 15 residues. The CDR3 nucleotides read TGCGCCAGCACCCGGGAGACTAGCGGGGACTACGAGCAGTACTTC. This codes for CASTRETSGDYEQYF.

As for this clone: Other DNA sequences in this sample translate to the same CDR3. This chain connects TRBV6-6 to TRBJ1-5; the D gene is possibly TRBD1 (6 bases). The CDR3 contains 13 residues. The V end lost 7 bases, the J end lost 4 bases, and 11 bases lay between the germline ends. Germline V gene data show CDR1 as MNHNY and CDR2 as SVGAGI (reference sequence). The CDR3: CASTWTENQPQHF. The CDR3 DNA follows: TGTGCCAGCACCTGGACAGAGAATCAGCCCCAGCATTTT.

The chain joins TRBV30 to TRBJ2-1; TRBD2 aligns across 11 bases. With V trimmed by 2 bases and J by 9 bases, 3 bases remained unmatched. CDR1 and CDR2 from the germline V gene are GTSNPN and SVGIG (reference sequence). This CDR3 has 13 residues. DNA for the CDR3: TGTGCCTGGAGTCTAGCGGGAGGCAGTGAGCAGTTCTTC. Amino acids: CAWSLAGGSEQFF.

The gene calls are TRBV2 and TRBJ2-2; possibly TRBD1 or TRBD2 for D (5 bases each). Germline CDR1 SNHLY, CDR2 FYNNEI. The CDR3 contains 18 residues. With 6 bases removed from V and 0 bases from J, the gap between germline ends came to 20 bases. CDR3: CASREGQAIYANTGELFF. The CDR3 nucleotides are TGTGCCAGCAGAGAGGGGCAGGCGATATACGCGAACACCGGGGAGCTGTTTTTT.

The rearrangement links TRBV9 to TRBJ2-1, with TRBD2 matching over 9 bases. Losses at the gene ends were 3 bases for V and 5 bases for J; bases not matched to a gene: 9. The length of the CDR3 is 16 residues. Germline assignment: CDR1 SGDLS and CDR2 YYNGEE. The CDR3 DNA reads TGTGCCAGCAGCGCGCTGACTAGCGGAGGTCACAATGAGCAGTTCTTC. Translation: CASSALTSGGHNEQFF.

The rearrangement joins TRBV9 to TRBJ2-3; 11 bases are a match to TRBD2. The CDR3 has 15 residues. Germline V gene lookup returns CDR1 SGDLS and CDR2 YYNGEE. V lost 5 bases to trimming and J lost 5 bases; unmatched junction nucleotides: 7. CDR3 residues: CASSDSGRAIDTQYF. The CDR3 region has the DNA TGTGCCAGCAGTGATAGCGGGAGGGCCATAGATACGCAGTATTTT.

This rearrangement joins TRBV19 to TRBJ1-2, with D uncertain. The CDR3 has 15 amino acids. Germline V gives CDR1 LNHDA, CDR2 SQIVND (reference sequence). V was pared by 9 bases and J by 4 bases, with 21 bases between. CDR3 loop: CASTPAGSGLYGYTF. CDR3 bases: TGTGCCAGCACCCCCGCGGGCAGTGGACTCTATGGCTACACCTTC.

The V gene is TRBV6-6, the J gene TRBJ1-5, with TRBD1 as a possible D gene (6 bases). Deletions cut 6 bases from V and 3 bases from J, with 15 bases between. The CDR3 length is 15 residues. Germline V CDR1 and CDR2: MNHNY, SVGAGI (reference sequence). This chain's CDR3 is CASSNHRVANQPQHF. DNA for the CDR3: TGTGCCAGCAGCAACCACAGGGTCGCCAATCAGCCCCAGCATTTT.

This chain connects TRBV7-8 to TRBJ1-4, with 7 bases that match TRBD1. After removal of 6 bases from V and 4 bases from J, the junction contained 8 bases not matched to a gene. The germline CDR1 and CDR2 sequences are SGHVS and FQNEAQ. The CDR3 consists of 15 residues. The CDR3 bases are TGTGCCAGCAGTACTGTAGGGGGCCTTAATGAAAAACTGTTTTTT. Translated: CASSTVGGLNEKLFF. Together with reference TRBV7-8 and TRBJ1-4, the CDR3 gives the full variable domain: GAGVSQSPRYKVAKRGQDVALRCDPISGHVSLFWYQQALGQGPEFLTYFQNEAQLDKSGLPSDRFFAERPEGSVSTLKIQRTQQEDSAVYLCASSTVGGLNEKLFFGSGTQLSVL.

The rearrangement uses TRBV10-1 and TRBJ2-2; D is ambiguous. Per germline, CDR1 WNHNN and CDR2 SYGVQD (reference sequence). The CDR3 spans 13 residues. V lost 4 bases, J lost 2 bases, and 5 bases lay in between. CDR3 in amino acids: CASSVYNTGELFF. The CDR3 DNA sequence: TGCGCCAGCAGTGTTTACAACACCGGGGAGCTGTTTTTT.

The chain couples TRBV2 to TRBJ2-1; a weak D match, TRBD1 (6 bases). Per germline, CDR1 SNHLY and CDR2 FYNNEI. Trimming shortened V by 7 bases and J by 0 bases, and 13 bases separated the two germline ends. This CDR3 has 15 residues. This CDR3 is CASIWTAASYNEQFF. CDR3 bases: TGTGCCAGCATTTGGACAGCGGCCTCCTACAATGAGCAGTTCTTC. The complete variable domain, with remaining parts taken from reference TRBV2 and TRBJ2-1, reads EPEVTQTPSHQVTQMGQEVILRCVPISNHLYFYWYRQILGQKVEFLVSFYNNEISEKSEIFDDQFSVERPDGSNFTLKIRSTKLEDSAMYFCASIWTAASYNEQFFGPGTRLTVL.

Here the CDR3 reads CASSRLLGSNGYTF. The CDR3 coding sequence is TGTGCCAGTAGTCGACTGCTGGGGTCAAATGGCTACACCTTC. The genes are TRBV19 and TRBJ1-2, with D unresolved. This CDR3 comprises 14 residues. The ends were cut back, 5 bases at V and 6 bases at J, with 16 bases in the middle. The V gene's germline CDR1 is LNHDA and CDR2 SQIVND (reference sequence).

The V and J genes are TRBV10-2 and TRBJ2-7; 9 bases match TRBD1. The V and J ends lost 2 bases and 5 bases, in that order; junction bases with no gene match: 7. Germline CDR1 is WSHSY and CDR2 is SAAADI. The CDR3 is 15 residues long. The CDR3 DNA sequence: TGCGCCAGCAGTGAGACCCGGGACAGGGTGGACGAGCAGTACTTC. As protein: CASSETRDRVDEQYF.